One sample yielded the 17 T cell receptor beta chains listed below, sequenced in a study of cytomegalovirus exposure and HLA in healthy donors. Produced via immunoSEQ multiplex PCR; TCRdb's table is partial and in-frame only. The data show around 180,000 clones, with roughly 80% seen just once and approximately 7% held by the top ten. Specimen: PBMCs. All receptors come from a man between 18 and 35 years old in good health and CMV-seropositive.

The table lists this clone with a few counts. This chain joins TRBV6-5 and TRBJ2-2; 7 bases are shared with TRBD1. CDR1 and CDR2 from the germline V gene are MNHEY and SVGAGI. The CDR3 covers 14 residues. With 7 bases clipped from V and 4 bases from J, the junction kept 6 bases outside the gene matches. The DNA for the CDR3 is TGTGCCAGCAAGGGGGCCCGGGGCACCGGGGAGCTGTTTTTT. Its translation is CASKGARGTGELFF.

This clone was recorded only once. The germline gene is not matched at one end of the junction; a read error may be the cause. CDR3 sequence: CASRFGGSSDEQYF. The CDR3 region has the DNA TGTGCCAGCAGGTTCGGCGGGAGCTCCGACGAGCAGTACTTC. The chain combines TRBV28 with TRBJ2-7; TRBD2 matches 7 bases. Germline V gene sequence: CDR1 MDHEN, CDR2 SYDVKM. This CDR3 has 14 amino acids.

This clone was seen only once. The chain combines TRBV9 with TRBJ2-7, with 8 bases identical to TRBD2. Germline-derived CDR1 and CDR2 are SGDLS and YYNGEE. This CDR3 has 15 residues. V dropped 0 bases and J dropped 3; count of bases not matched to a gene: 5. The CDR3 DNA is TGTGCCAGCAGCGTAGCGAGCGGGAGTATCTACGAGCAGTACTTC. Its translation: CASSVASGSIYEQYF. The full variable domain, completed using reference TRBV9 and TRBJ2-7, is DSGVTQTPKHLITATGQRVTLRCSPRSGDLSVYWYQQSLDQGLQFLIQYYNGEERAKGNILERFSAQQFPDLHSELNLSSLELGDSALYFCASSVASGSIYEQYFGPGTRLTVT.

CDR3 region: CASSLISLAGEVGTGELFF. CDR3 bases: TGTGCCAGCAGCTTAATCTCCCTAGCGGGAGAGGTGGGCACCGGGGAGCTGTTTTTT. The V call is TRBV11-2, the J call TRBJ2-2, with TRBD2 matching over 10 bases. The CDR3 is 19 amino acids. Trimming removed 2 bases from V and 4 bases from J; junction bases left unmatched: 13. Germline lookup yields CDR1 SGHAT and CDR2 FQNNGV.

This chain uses TRBV7-3 with TRBJ1-2; TRBD1 is a possible D gene (6 bases). V lost 1 base to trimming and J lost 4 bases, with 19 bases between them. CDR3 length: 17 residues. From germline, CDR1 is SGHTA and CDR2 FQGTGA. The chain's CDR3 is CASSLNAPEGGGYGYTF. The DNA for the CDR3 is TGTGCCAGCAGCTTAAATGCCCCCGAGGGGGGGGGCTATGGCTACACCTTC.

V is TRBV11-2 and J is TRBJ1-1; 10 bases are a match to TRBD1. Per germline, CDR1 SGHAT and CDR2 FQNNGV. This CDR3 has 14 amino acids. Trimming at V came to 5 bases and at J to 3 bases, leaving 3 bases not matched to a gene. The CDR3 coding sequence is TGTGCCAGCAGCCGGACAGGGGGTTACACTGAAGCTTTCTTT. This encodes CASSRTGGYTEAFF. The full variable domain, with the rest looked up from reference TRBV11-2 and TRBJ1-1, is EAGVAQSPRYKIIEKRQSVAFWCNPISGHATLYWYQQILGQGPKLLIQFQNNGVVDDSQLPKDRFSAERLKGVDSTLKIQPAKLEDSAVYLCASSRTGGYTEAFFGQGTRLTVV.

The V and J genes are TRBV9 and TRBJ2-7; 13 bases map to TRBD2. V dropped 3 bases and J dropped 3; count of bases not matched to a gene: 9. CDR3 length: 17 residues. The germline V gene encodes CDR1 SGDLS and CDR2 YYNGEE. Here the CDR3 DNA reads TGTGCCAGCAGCGCTCCCAGGACTAGCGGGAGTGTCTACGAGCAGTACTTC. This codes for CASSAPRTSGSVYEQYF. The variable domain in full, completed from reference TRBV9 and TRBJ2-7, reads DSGVTQTPKHLITATGQRVTLRCSPRSGDLSVYWYQQSLDQGLQFLIQYYNGEERAKGNILERFSAQQFPDLHSELNLSSLELGDSALYFCASSAPRTSGSVYEQYFGPGTRLTVT.

This clone came up a few times. This chain joins TRBV7-6 and TRBJ1-5, with D unclear. V shed 8 bases and J shed 5 bases, with 13 bases lying between them. Looked up from germline, CDR1 is SGHVS and CDR2 is FNYEAQ. This CDR3 has 13 residues. CDR3 nucleotide sequence: TGTGCCAGCGGTCGTGGGCCCCATCAGCCCCAGCATTTT. Residues: CASGRGPHQPQHF.

The chain carries TRBV5-8 and TRBJ2-7; D uncertain. Germline lookup yields CDR1 SGHTS and CDR2 YDEGEE. V gave up 0 bases and J gave up 0 bases, with 10 bases separating them. This CDR3 is built from 15 residues. The CDR3 bases are TGTGCCAGCAGCTTGGAAGTGGTCAGCTCCTACGAGCAGTACTTC. As protein: CASSLEVVSSYEQYF.

The genes are TRBV6-5 and TRBJ2-7, with 10 bases that match TRBD2. The CDR3 is 15 amino acids. Germline V gives CDR1 MNHEY, CDR2 SVGAGI. After removal of 7 bases from V and 3 bases from J, the junction contained 9 bases not matched to a gene. For the CDR3, the DNA is TGTGCCAGCACTAGGGGTCTAGCGGGAGTCTACGAGCAGTACTTC. Its translation is CASTRGLAGVYEQYF.

The chain carries TRBV18 and TRBJ2-1, with TRBD2 identical over 11 bases. The germline gives CDR1 KGHSH, CDR2 LQKENI. The CDR3 sequence is 17 residues long. The V gene end was trimmed by 2 bases and the J gene end by 7 bases; junction bases not matched to a gene: 10. For the CDR3, the DNA is TGTGCCAGCTCACCATTAGCGGGAGGGATAGGCGCAAATGAGCAGTTCTTC. This codes for CASSPLAGGIGANEQFF.

The rearrangement uses TRBV7-3 and TRBJ2-5; TRBD2 is a possible D gene (7 bases). V was pared by 5 bases and J by 4 bases, with 11 bases between. CDR1 and CDR2 from the germline V gene are SGHTA and FQGTGA. The CDR3 runs 13 residues. The CDR3 DNA sequence: TGTGCCAGCAGCCGCGGGGGCCCAGAGACCCAGTACTTC. The encoded protein is CASSRGGPETQYF.

This chain links TRBV2 with TRBJ1-4; 7 bases line up with TRBD1. CDR1 and CDR2 (germline): SNHLY, FYNNEI. The junction had 11 bases not matched to a gene; V was cut back by 6 bases and J by 7 bases. The CDR3 is 15 amino acids. The CDR3, as DNA: TGTGCCAGCAGGGCCCAAGGGGGCGCACGTGAAAAACTGTTTTTT. It codes for CASRAQGGAREKLFF.

The chain couples TRBV7-8 to TRBJ2-7, with 7 bases lining up with TRBD2. Germline lookup yields CDR1 SGHVS and CDR2 FQNEAQ. V was pared by 5 bases and J by 2 bases, with 9 bases of the junction left unmatched. The CDR3 is 15 residues long. CDR3 DNA sequence: TGTGCCAGCAGCCCCGCGGGGGTTTTCACCTACGAGCAGTACTTC. Translating it yields CASSPAGVFTYEQYF.

This clone was detected only once. V usage is TRBV7-2 and J usage is TRBJ1-1, with 9 bases identical to TRBD1. The CDR3 is 16 amino acids. Germline lookup yields CDR1 SGHTA and CDR2 FQGNSA. The trim removed 2 bases at V and 0 bases at J, leaving 4 bases unmatched. The CDR3 bases are TGTGCCAGCAGCTTAAAGACAGGGGGGATGAACACTGAAGCTTTCTTT. Protein sequence: CASSLKTGGMNTEAFF.

CDR3 sequence reads: CAWTGGGEKLFF. The DNA for the CDR3 is TGTGCCTGGACAGGGGGAGGTGAAAAACTGTTTTTT. The V and J genes are TRBV30 and TRBJ1-4; 7 nucleotides agree with TRBD1. The V segment lost 4 bases and the J segment 7 bases; nucleotides outside the gene matches: 3. The CDR3 is 12 residues long. Germline lookup yields CDR1 GTSNPN and CDR2 SVGIG (reference sequence).

This CDR3 reads CSAQGLAGYNEQFF. DNA of the CDR3: TGCAGCGCCCAAGGACTAGCGGGGTACAATGAGCAGTTCTTC. The chain couples TRBV29-1 to TRBJ2-1; 12 positions agree with TRBD2. Looked up from germline, CDR1 is SQVTM and CDR2 is ANQGSEA. CDR3 length equals 14 residues. The J segment lost 4 bases and the V segment lost 7 bases, leaving 5 bases of the junction unmatched.